One and the same sample provided the 24 T cell receptor beta chains below, sequenced in a study of cytomegalovirus exposure and HLA in healthy donors (dated by TCRdb to the late 2010s). Receptors were amplified or captured by the immunoSEQ multiplex PCR assay. For the multiplex PCR, a mixture combining 60 forward primers for TCR Vbeta segments and 13 reverse primers for TCR Jbeta segments was used. The table was pulled from immuneACCESS by TCRdb, which kept in-frame rearrangements only. Such tables lose some clones; where checked, under half of the loss comes from unresolved V genes, and the rest has no known cause. A total of 280,000 or so clones appear in this sample, around 90% of them only once. The ten biggest clones cover more than 2% of the sample. Sequencing input: PBMCs. These receptor sequences come from a woman between 18 and 29 years old in good health and CMV-seronegative.

The rearrangement uses TRBV4-1 and TRBJ1-1; 10 positions match TRBD1. CDR3 length: 19 amino acids. V lost 0 bases, J lost 1 base, and 11 bases stayed unmatched. CDR1 and CDR2 (germline): MGHRA, YSYEKL. Here the CDR3 reads CASSQEGTGALRRNTEAFF. In DNA, the CDR3 is TGCGCCAGCAGCCAAGAGGGGACAGGGGCCCTGAGGAGGAACACTGAAGCTTTCTTT.

This clone was seen only a few times. This chain connects TRBV12-5 to TRBJ1-1; 8 bases map to TRBD1. The V segment lost 1 base and the J segment 0 bases; nucleotides outside the gene matches: 7. The CDR3 totals 17 residues. Per the germline V gene, CDR1 is LGHNT and CDR2 is FRNRAP. The CDR3 spells CASGLGLGQGVNTEAFF. The CDR3 region has the DNA TGTGCTAGTGGTTTGGGCCTAGGACAGGGCGTGAACACTGAAGCTTTCTTT.

This chain links TRBV30 with TRBJ1-6, with D perhaps TRBD1 (5 bases). The CDR3 covers 14 residues. CDR1 is GTSNPN, CDR2 SVGIG, per germline (reference sequence). Trimming stripped 1 base from V and 9 bases from J, with 13 bases between. As DNA, the CDR3 is TGTGCCTGGAGTGAAGGGGCCTTGGCTTCACCCCTCCACTTT. Translating gives CAWSEGALASPLHF. The full variable domain, rest sourced from reference TRBV30 and TRBJ1-6, is SQTIHQWPATLVQPVGSPLSLECTVEGTSNPNLYWYRQAAGRGLQLLFYSVGIGQISSEVPQNLSASRPQDRQFILSSKKLLLSDSGFYLCAWSEGALASPLHFGNGTRLTVT.

This rearrangement joins TRBV6-1 to TRBJ1-4; 11 bases match TRBD1. V dropped 6 bases and J dropped 6; count of bases not matched to a gene: 3. The CDR3 has 14 amino acids. Germline V lookup: CDR1 MNHNS, CDR2 SASEGT. The CDR3 region is CASRRTGGDEKLFF. In DNA form, the CDR3 reads TGTGCCAGCAGACGGACAGGGGGCGATGAAAAACTGTTTTTT.

CDR3 nucleotides: TGTGCCACCAGCAGAGAGGCACAATACACTGAAGCTTTCTTT. Residues: CATSREAQYTEAFF. The chain combines TRBV15 with TRBJ1-1; D call uncertain. The V gene's germline CDR1 is LNHNV and CDR2 YYDKDF (reference sequence). V lost 0 bases to trimming and J lost 3 bases, with 8 bases between them. This CDR3 has 14 amino acids.

This clone was detected once. This chain connects TRBV27 to TRBJ1-4; a weak D match, TRBD1 (5 bases). Germline CDR1 MNHEY, CDR2 SMNVEV (reference sequence). Trimming removed 10 bases at V and 3 bases at J, with 15 bases between. This CDR3 comprises 14 residues. CDR3 DNA sequence: TGTGCCACCTCGATCACAGGCCCTAATGAAAAACTGTTTTTT. The encoded protein is CATSITGPNEKLFF.

V gene TRBV11-2 combines with J gene TRBJ2-3, with TRBD1 matching 7 bases. This CDR3 region has 16 residues. V trimming: 4 bases; J trimming: 0 bases; junction bases outside the gene matches: 7. CDR1 and CDR2 from the germline V gene are SGHAT and FQNNGV. The CDR3 protein is CASSSLGTVSTDTQYF. The CDR3 nucleotides are TGTGCCAGCAGCTCCTTGGGGACAGTTAGCACAGATACGCAGTATTTT.

This rearrangement joins TRBV19 to TRBJ2-7; TRBD1 agrees at 11 bases. With 5 bases clipped from V and 2 bases from J, the junction kept 5 bases outside the gene matches. Germline values: CDR1 LNHDA, CDR2 SQIVND (reference sequence). The CDR3 contains 15 residues. In DNA, the CDR3 is TGTGCCAGTAGTGGACCGGGACAGGGGGCCTACGAGCAGTACTTC. This encodes CASSGPGQGAYEQYF.

This chain uses TRBV2 with TRBJ2-7; a possible D gene is TRBD1 (5 bases). The germline V gene has CDR1 SNHLY and CDR2 FYNNEI. The CDR3 consists of 13 residues. V was cut by 7 bases and J by 0 bases, with 10 bases left in between. CDR3 nucleotides: TGTGCCAGCATCGACAGATACTCCTACGAGCAGTACTTC. This gives the protein CASIDRYSYEQYF. Full variable domain (missing parts from reference TRBV2 and TRBJ2-7): EPEVTQTPSHQVTQMGQEVILRCVPISNHLYFYWYRQILGQKVEFLVSFYNNEISEKSEIFDDQFSVERPDGSNFTLKIRSTKLEDSAMYFCASIDRYSYEQYFGPGTRLTVT.

The chain joins TRBV2 to TRBJ2-7; 7 bases are a match to TRBD1. The CDR3 contains 14 residues. Germline V gene sequence: CDR1 SNHLY, CDR2 FYNNEI. The V and J ends lost 3 bases and 0 bases, in that order; junction bases with no gene match: 2. The CDR3 sequence is CASSEAGGSYEQYF. In DNA form, the CDR3 reads TGTGCCAGCAGTGAGGCAGGGGGCTCCTACGAGCAGTACTTC.

The rearrangement joins TRBV19 to TRBJ2-3; D perhaps matches TRBD2 (7 bases). The V and J ends lost 3 bases and 3 bases respectively, with 13 bases between them. The CDR3 extends over 15 amino acids. Looked up from germline, CDR1 is LNHDA and CDR2 is SQIVND (reference sequence). The chain's CDR3 is CASSILRGGTDTQYF. The CDR3 nucleotides are TGTGCCAGTAGTATCCTAAGGGGGGGTACAGATACGCAGTATTTT.

The chain joins TRBV15 to TRBJ2-5; 8 bases align to TRBD2. CDR1 is LNHNV and CDR2 is YYDKDF in the germline V gene (reference sequence). The trim removed 5 bases at V and 0 bases at J, leaving 2 bases unmatched. The CDR3 has 14 residues. CDR3 DNA: TGTGCCACCAGCCGGGGGGGTTACCAAGAGACCCAGTACTTC. The encoded protein is CATSRGGYQETQYF.

About this clone itself: Other nucleotide sequences from this sample produce the same CDR3. The chain is built from TRBV9 and TRBJ2-3, with TRBD2 matching over 7 bases. Trimming took 0 bases from V and 6 from J; bases not matched to a gene: 4. Per the germline V gene, CDR1 is SGDLS and CDR2 is YYNGEE. The CDR3 runs to 14 residues. CDR3 residues: CASSVAGGGDTQYF. The CDR3 DNA reads as TGTGCCAGCAGCGTAGCGGGGGGTGGGGATACGCAGTATTTT.

The chain carries TRBV5-1 and TRBJ1-1; D perhaps matches TRBD1 (6 bases). The V end lost 2 bases, the J end lost 4 bases, and 15 bases lay between the germline ends. Germline V CDR1 and CDR2: SGHRS, YFSETQ. The CDR3 consists of 15 residues. CDR3 in DNA: TGCGCCAGCAGCTTCCCGACAGGTTCGGGCACTGAAGCTTTCTTT. The encoded protein is CASSFPTGSGTEAFF.

V is TRBV5-4 and J is TRBJ2-5; 7 nucleotides line up with TRBD2. This CDR3 region has 13 residues. The germline V gene encodes CDR1 SGHNT and CDR2 YYREEE (reference sequence). Trimming at V came to 5 bases and at J to 5 bases, leaving 6 bases not matched to a gene. CDR3 protein: CASRNPGGETQYF. In DNA, the CDR3 is TGTGCCAGCAGGAACCCCGGGGGGGAGACCCAGTACTTC.

The chain couples TRBV5-1 to TRBJ1-1, with 7 bases aligning to TRBD1. Germline lookup yields CDR1 SGHRS and CDR2 YFSETQ. The CDR3 runs to 15 residues. After removal of 1 base from V and 9 bases from J, the junction contained 12 bases not matched to a gene. Here the CDR3 DNA reads TGCGCCAGCAGCTTGATGGGACAGTTATATGAGAAAGCTTTCTTT. Amino acid sequence: CASSLMGQLYEKAFF.

The genes are TRBV2 and TRBJ1-2; possibly TRBD1 for D (6 bases). V lost 5 bases and J lost 7, with 23 bases in between. Germline V gene sequence: CDR1 SNHLY, CDR2 FYNNEI. CDR3 size: 16 residues. The CDR3 nucleotides read TGTGCCAGCAGTACTCCCCGGGATAAAGGGGGAGTTGGCTACACCTTC. Translated, it gives CASSTPRDKGGVGYTF.

The rearrangement links TRBV27 to TRBJ2-7; unclear D gene. The germline V gene encodes CDR1 MNHEY and CDR2 SMNVEV (reference sequence). CDR3 length: 15 residues. V lost 0 bases, J lost 3 bases, and 12 bases lay in between. CDR3 region: CASSLSSGANYEQYF. The DNA for the CDR3 is TGTGCCAGCAGTTTATCGAGTGGTGCAAACTACGAGCAGTACTTC.

This clone was picked up one time. The gene calls are TRBV28 and TRBJ2-5; tentative D call: TRBD1 (6 bases). The V gene's germline CDR1 is MDHEN and CDR2 SYDVKM. The CDR3 contains 15 residues. V gave up 5 bases and J gave up 3 bases, with 16 bases separating them. CDR3 protein: CASSPYRAGEETQYF. CDR3 in DNA: TGTGCCAGCAGTCCCTATAGGGCAGGGGAAGAGACCCAGTACTTC.

The chain links TRBV5-1 to TRBJ2-1; 9 bases map to TRBD2. This CDR3 comprises 16 residues. The germline V gene encodes CDR1 SGHRS and CDR2 YFSETQ. J lost 7 bases, V lost 4 bases, and 12 bases had no gene match. In nucleotides, the CDR3 is TGCGCCAGCAGCCCGGGGCCGGGGACTAGCTTAAATGAGCAGTTCTTC. Amino acid sequence: CASSPGPGTSLNEQFF.

A single count supports this clone. The gene calls are TRBV6-5 and TRBJ1-2; D is perhaps TRBD1 (5 bases). CDR1 is MNHEY, CDR2 SVGAGI, per germline. V lost 2 bases and J lost 7, with 14 bases in between. CDR3 length equals 14 residues. CDR3 in amino acids: CASSYLGEDRGYTF. The CDR3 DNA reads as TGTGCCAGCAGTTACCTGGGGGAGGATCGTGGCTACACCTTC.

The V call is TRBV29-1, the J call TRBJ1-1; D may be TRBD1 (5 bases). The germline V and J ends were trimmed by 5 bases and 4 bases, with 20 bases remaining between them. Germline V CDR1 and CDR2: SQVTM, ANQGSEA. This CDR3 spans 15 amino acids. Here the CDR3 reads CSVLIRGTPGTEAFF. CDR3 coding DNA: TGCAGCGTTTTAATACGCGGGACCCCGGGCACTGAAGCTTTCTTT.

A remark on this clone: Other DNA variants within this sample encode the same CDR3. This chain connects TRBV27 to TRBJ1-5, with D unresolved. The germline CDR1 and CDR2 sequences are MNHEY and SMNVEV (reference sequence). The V gene lost 3 bases and the J gene lost 1 base, with 4 bases spanning the gap. This CDR3 has 13 residues. The CDR3 nucleotides are TGTGCCAGCAGTTTCTACAGCAATCAGCCCCAGCATTTT. Translation: CASSFYSNQPQHF.

This sequence joins TRBV9 and TRBJ1-3; a possible D gene is TRBD1 (5 bases). CDR1 and CDR2 from the germline V gene are SGDLS and YYNGEE. CDR3 length: 13 amino acids. Trimming shortened V by 3 bases and J by 1 base, and 5 bases separated the two germline ends. The CDR3: CASSEGSGNTIYF. The CDR3 DNA sequence: TGTGCCAGCAGCGAGGGGTCTGGAAACACCATATATTTT.